The clone carrying this TCR beta chain was seen a handful of times. This entry is derived from a study of T-cell reconstitution after alpha-beta-depleted transplantation in children. TCRbeta library construction was performed incorporating unique molecular identifiers. TCRdb reprocessed the PCR reads via MiXCR and lists one record per CDR3 protein. The sample contains about 610,000 distinct CDR3 sequences, over 9.5% of which appear only once. This clonotype originated in a human donor who donated a stem cell graft to a child with acute myeloid leukemia. Sequenced material: PBMCs from the stem cell graft donor, taken from the stem cell graft.

The CDR3 sequence is CSATGTSGTATQFF. In DNA form, the CDR3 reads TGCAGTGCCACCGGGACTAGCGGGACTGCTACACAGTTCTTC. This chain joins TRBV20-1 and TRBJ2-1; 13 bases agree with TRBD2. This CDR3 is built from 14 residues. The V segment lost 6 bases and the J segment 13 bases; nucleotides outside the gene matches: 12. CDR1 is DFQATT, CDR2 SNEGSKA, per germline (reference sequence).